The T cell receptor beta chain described here comes from a study of blood T cell repertoires in COVID-19. Study summary: Acute-phase and convalescent COVID-19 samples originated in the United States, Italy and Spain.

Source study methods: Estimates of nucleated cell counts were drawn from the amplification of reference gene primers. Clones were read by immunoSEQ multiplex PCR, and TCRdb kept only the in-frame ones, dropping some. The V and J calls and clone size come from that table; D and trimming were worked out from the DNA. Here the sample spans roughly 300,000 clones, 80% to 90% being singletons. The receptor comes from a woman aged 35 to 49 with acute COVID-19. The sample comprised PBMCs or T cells enriched from blood (not recorded which).

CDR3 DNA sequence: TGTGCCAGCAGCGCGAGCGGGGGGGGGACAGATACGCAGTATTTT. Its protein product is CASSASGGGTDTQYF. V usage is TRBV3-1 (or the pseudogene TRBV3-2) and J usage is TRBJ2-3, with 10 bases that match TRBD2. Per the germline V gene, CDR1 is LGHDT and CDR2 is YNNKEL (reference sequence). CDR3 size: 15 residues. Germline trimming cut 5 bases from V and 3 bases from J; bases unmatched to any gene: 5.